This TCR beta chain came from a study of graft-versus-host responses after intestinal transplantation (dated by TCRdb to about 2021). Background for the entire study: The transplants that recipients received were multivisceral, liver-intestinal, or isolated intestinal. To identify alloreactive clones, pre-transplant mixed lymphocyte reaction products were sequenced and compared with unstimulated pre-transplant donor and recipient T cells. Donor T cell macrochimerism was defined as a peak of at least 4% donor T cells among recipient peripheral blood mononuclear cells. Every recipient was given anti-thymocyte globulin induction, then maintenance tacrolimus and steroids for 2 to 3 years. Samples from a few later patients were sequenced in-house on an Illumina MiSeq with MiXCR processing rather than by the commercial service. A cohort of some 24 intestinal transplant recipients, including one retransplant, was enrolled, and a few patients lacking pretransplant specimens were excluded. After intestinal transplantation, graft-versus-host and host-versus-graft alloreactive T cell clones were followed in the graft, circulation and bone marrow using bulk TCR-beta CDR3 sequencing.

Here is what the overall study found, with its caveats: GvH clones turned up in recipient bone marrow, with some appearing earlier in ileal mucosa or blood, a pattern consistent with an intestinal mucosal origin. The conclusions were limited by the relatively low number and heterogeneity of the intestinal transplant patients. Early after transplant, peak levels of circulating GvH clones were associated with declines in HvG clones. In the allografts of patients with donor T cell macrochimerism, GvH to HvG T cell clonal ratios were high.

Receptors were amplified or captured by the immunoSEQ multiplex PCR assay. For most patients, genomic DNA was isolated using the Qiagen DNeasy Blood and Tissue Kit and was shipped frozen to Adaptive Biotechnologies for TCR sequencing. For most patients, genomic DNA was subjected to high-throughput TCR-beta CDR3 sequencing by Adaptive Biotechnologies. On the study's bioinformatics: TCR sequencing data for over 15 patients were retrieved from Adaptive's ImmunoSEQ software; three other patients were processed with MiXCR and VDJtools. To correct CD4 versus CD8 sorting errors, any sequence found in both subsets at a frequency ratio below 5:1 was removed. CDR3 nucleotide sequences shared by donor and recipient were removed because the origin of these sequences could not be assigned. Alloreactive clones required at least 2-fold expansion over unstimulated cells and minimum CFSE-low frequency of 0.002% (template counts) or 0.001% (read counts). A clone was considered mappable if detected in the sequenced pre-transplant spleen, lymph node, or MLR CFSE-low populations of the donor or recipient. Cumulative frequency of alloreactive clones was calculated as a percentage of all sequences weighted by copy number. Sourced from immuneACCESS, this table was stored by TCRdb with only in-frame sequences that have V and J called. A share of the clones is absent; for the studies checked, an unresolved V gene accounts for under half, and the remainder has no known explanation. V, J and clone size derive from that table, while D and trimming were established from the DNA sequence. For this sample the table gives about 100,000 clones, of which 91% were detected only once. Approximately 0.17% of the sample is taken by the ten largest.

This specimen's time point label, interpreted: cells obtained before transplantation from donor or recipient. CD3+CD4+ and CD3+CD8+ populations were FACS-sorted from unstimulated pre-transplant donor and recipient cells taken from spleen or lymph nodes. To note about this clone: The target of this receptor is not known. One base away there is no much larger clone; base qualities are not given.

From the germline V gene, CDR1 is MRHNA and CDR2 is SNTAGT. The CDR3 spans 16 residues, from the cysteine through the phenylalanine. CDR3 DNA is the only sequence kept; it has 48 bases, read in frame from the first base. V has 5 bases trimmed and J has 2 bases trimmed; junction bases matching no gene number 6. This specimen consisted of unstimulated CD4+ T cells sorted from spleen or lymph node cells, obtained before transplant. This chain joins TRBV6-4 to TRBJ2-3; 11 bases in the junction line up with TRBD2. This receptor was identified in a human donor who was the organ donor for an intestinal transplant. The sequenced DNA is TGTGCCAGCAGTCCTCTAGCGGGGGGCATCACAGATACGCAGTATTTT. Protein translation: CASSPLAGGITDTQYF.